This paragraph covers one T cell receptor beta chain sequence. Using a J-beta primer mix together with a sample-barcoded 5' primer, a second PCR was run for about 7 to 12 cycles. A single record per CDR3 protein comes from TCRdb applying MiXCR to the 5' RACE reads. Seen here are 800,000 or so distinct CDR3 sequences, approximately 25% observed once, and the top ten hold around 3.6%. This specimen belongs to a study of blood T cells in healthy people across ages. The germline V gene has CDR1 MNHEY and CDR2 SVGEGT. The CDR3 totals 13 residues. With 10 bases clipped from V and 2 bases from J, the junction kept 7 bases outside the gene matches. These data were also reused for a study on T cells of mothers and their children. According to that study: Samples were obtained from a few healthy Caucasian mothers and their six children.

The chain couples TRBV6-2 or TRBV6-3 to TRBJ1-2; TRBD1 matches 7 bases. The sequence derives from a boy aged 10-17 years in good health. The sequencing sample was made of blood. The CDR3 sequence: CATWGQTNYGYTF. The DNA for the CDR3 is TGTGCCACATGGGGACAGACCAACTATGGCTACACCTTC.